Presented here are 29 T cell receptor beta chains from one specimen sequenced in a study of shared clonotypes between healthy human individuals. Assay used: immunoSEQ multiplex PCR; TCRdb lists only in-frame clones, some missing. The sample includes about 1.5 million clones, 95% to 99% of them seen just once. The sample consisted of naive CD4+ T cells sorted from blood. Subset: CD45RA+ positively selected. Receptors originate from a young man in good health.

This clone was counted once. This chain joins TRBV5-1 and TRBJ1-5; D ambiguous. V lost 1 base, J lost 2 bases, and 16 bases lay in between. The germline CDR1 and CDR2 sequences are SGHRS and YFSETQ. This CDR3 contains 17 residues. The CDR3 DNA reads as TGCGCCAGCAGCTTGAACCCGGCTTCGGATGGCAATCAGCCCCAGCATTTT. As protein: CASSLNPASDGNQPQHF.

The chain's CDR3 is CASSSTWTVNYGYTF. The DNA for the CDR3 is TGTGCCAGCAGTTCGACCTGGACGGTGAACTATGGCTACACCTTC. The genes are TRBV6-5 and TRBJ1-2; D unclear. Per the germline V gene, CDR1 is MNHEY and CDR2 is SVGAGI. V was shortened by 4 bases and J by 2 bases, with 14 bases between the two germline ends. This CDR3 has 15 amino acids.

V gene TRBV5-1 combines with J gene TRBJ2-7, with 11 bases aligning to TRBD1. Unmatched junction bases numbered 3, after V lost 1 base and J lost 0 bases. Germline CDR1 reads SGHRS; CDR2 reads YFSETQ. The CDR3 spans 16 residues. The CDR3, as DNA: TGCGCCAGCAGCTTGTGGACAGGGGGCTTCTCCTACGAGCAGTACTTC. Protein: CASSLWTGGFSYEQYF.

The rearrangement uses TRBV27 and TRBJ2-1; tentatively, D is TRBD1 or TRBD2 (6 bases each). Germline V lookup: CDR1 MNHEY, CDR2 SMNVEV (reference sequence). V lost 2 bases and J 10 bases, leaving 24 bases between the germline ends. The CDR3 runs to 17 residues. The CDR3 loop is CASSLTFRGPRAGEQFF. The CDR3 nucleotides are TGTGCCAGCAGTTTAACTTTTCGGGGGCCCCGGGCGGGAGAGCAGTTCTTC.

The rearrangement joins TRBV6-4 to TRBJ2-3; no definite D call. CDR3 size: 14 residues. Trimming removed 5 bases at V and 0 bases at J, with 9 bases between. Germline V gene data show CDR1 as MRHNA and CDR2 as SNTAGT. The CDR3 loop reads CASSRVRSTDTQYF. CDR3 sequence (DNA): TGTGCCAGCAGTCGCGTGAGAAGCACAGATACGCAGTATTTT.

The gene calls are TRBV29-1 and TRBJ1-3; D ambiguous. The CDR3 runs 11 residues. Per the germline V gene, CDR1 is SQVTM and CDR2 is ANQGSEA. V was cut by 5 bases and J by 5 bases, with 7 bases left in between. The CDR3 DNA sequence: TGCAGCGTTTACAGCCGAAACACCATATATTTT. Translating gives CSVYSRNTIYF.

This sequence joins TRBV7-2 and TRBJ2-7, with 15 bases lining up with TRBD2. The J segment lost 6 bases and the V segment lost 4 bases, leaving 13 bases of the junction unmatched. This CDR3 comprises 18 residues. Germline assignment: CDR1 SGHTA and CDR2 FQGNSA. In DNA form, the CDR3 reads TGTGCCAGCAGCTCAAGGACTAGCGGGAGGGCCCTCTCTACCGAGCAGTACTTC. Translation gives CASSSRTSGRALSTEQYF.

The V gene is TRBV5-4, the J gene TRBJ2-5; D unresolved. CDR1 and CDR2 from the germline V gene are SGHNT and YYREEE (reference sequence). The CDR3 is made up of 14 amino acids. The ends were cut back, 3 bases at V and 0 bases at J, with 9 bases in the middle. Written as DNA, the CDR3 is TGTGCCAGCAGCTCTGGCGGCAACCAAGAGACCCAGTACTTC. Its translation: CASSSGGNQETQYF.

The chain links TRBV28 to TRBJ2-3; TRBD2 aligns across 7 bases. The CDR3 spans 15 residues. V trimming: 6 bases; J trimming: 4 bases; junction bases outside the gene matches: 10. Germline CDR1 MDHEN, CDR2 SYDVKM. The CDR3 DNA is TGTGCCAGCAGCCGCGGGGGAGGGCACGCAGATACGCAGTATTTT. Its protein is CASSRGGGHADTQYF.

Concerning this clone itself: The junction shows a germline mismatch at one end, possibly a read error. This chain uses TRBV27 with TRBJ2-7, with unresolved D. Germline V gene sequence: CDR1 MNHEY, CDR2 SMNVEV (reference sequence). CDR3 length equals 10 residues. The DNA for the CDR3 is TGTGCCAGCAGTTTATGTGGCCAGTCCTTC. Its protein is CASSLCGQSF.

The chain is built from TRBV7-9 and TRBJ2-2; 11 bases align to TRBD2. Trimming at V came to 5 bases and at J to 4 bases, leaving 12 bases not matched to a gene. Germline assignment: CDR1 SEHNR and CDR2 FQNEAQ (reference sequence). The CDR3 is made up of 18 amino acids. CDR3 bases: TGTGCCAGCAGCGACCCGTGGATAGCGGGAGGGGGCACCGGGGAGCTGTTTTTT. Protein sequence: CASSDPWIAGGGTGELFF.

The genes are TRBV9 and TRBJ1-3; no clear D. Trimming left V 0 bases short and J 0 bases short, with 22 bases between. This CDR3 spans 20 amino acids. Germline CDR1 reads SGDLS; CDR2 reads YYNGEE. CDR3 bases: TGTGCCAGCAGCGTAGCCCCACCAGGTGGAGGCTATAGCTCTGGAAACACCATATATTTT. As protein: CASSVAPPGGGYSSGNTIYF.

The rearrangement uses TRBV5-4 and TRBJ2-7, with TRBD2 identical over 13 bases. Per the germline V gene, CDR1 is SGHNT and CDR2 is YYREEE (reference sequence). The CDR3 has 16 amino acids. Losses at the gene ends were 0 bases for V and 3 bases for J; bases not matched to a gene: 3. CDR3 nucleotide sequence: TGTGCCAGCAGCTTGGAACTAGCGGGAGGGCGCTACGAGCAGTACTTC. This codes for CASSLELAGGRYEQYF.

The chain uses TRBV30 and TRBJ2-2; D may be TRBD1 (6 bases). Trimming removed 0 bases from V and 1 base from J, with 9 bases in between. The V gene's germline CDR1 is GTSNPN and CDR2 SVGIG (reference sequence). This CDR3 has 15 residues. Here the CDR3 reads CAWSVKGGNTGELFF. CDR3 sequence (DNA): TGTGCCTGGAGTGTAAAAGGGGGGAACACCGGGGAGCTGTTTTTT.

This chain joins TRBV7-9 and TRBJ2-2; D not certain. The CDR3 consists of 16 residues. Germline V gene lookup returns CDR1 SEHNR and CDR2 FQNEAQ (reference sequence). V was shortened by 4 bases and J by 1 base, with 13 bases between the two germline ends. The CDR3 sequence: CASSSKQELNTGELFF. The CDR3 DNA reads TGTGCCAGCAGCTCCAAGCAGGAATTGAACACCGGGGAGCTGTTTTTT.

V usage is TRBV5-5 and J usage is TRBJ2-2; 7 bases line up with TRBD1. V shed 2 bases and J 4 bases; nucleotides not matched to a gene: 8. The CDR3 totals 16 residues. Germline V lookup: CDR1 SGHKS, CDR2 YYEKEE (reference sequence). The CDR3: CASSLTGTVGTGELFF. The DNA of the CDR3 is TGTGCCAGCAGCTTAACCGGGACAGTTGGCACCGGGGAGCTGTTTTTT. The full variable domain, in which reference TRBV5-5 and TRBJ2-2 provide the parts outside the CDR3, is DAGVTQSPTHLIKTRGQQVTLRCSPISGHKSVSWYQQVLGQGPQFIFQYYEKEERGRGNFPDRFSARQFPNYSSELNVNALLLGDSALYLCASSLTGTVGTGELFFGEGSRLTVL.

This sequence joins TRBV5-1 and TRBJ2-6; possible D gene TRBD2, 5 bases. V lost 5 bases and J lost 0, with 6 bases in between. Germline V gene data show CDR1 as SGHRS and CDR2 as YFSETQ. This CDR3 is built from 14 residues. The CDR3: CASREVSGANVLTF. The DNA for the CDR3 is TGCGCCAGCAGGGAGGTCTCTGGGGCCAACGTCCTGACTTTC.

The V gene is TRBV18, the J gene TRBJ2-5, with D uncertain. The CDR3 length is 14 residues. Trimming shortened V by 2 bases and J by 1 base, and 8 bases separated the two germline ends. The V gene's germline CDR1 is KGHSH and CDR2 LQKENI. The CDR3 spells CASSPANLQETQYF. The CDR3 DNA sequence: TGTGCCAGCTCACCAGCTAACCTCCAAGAGACCCAGTACTTC.

The chain is built from TRBV28 and TRBJ2-7, with 8 positions matching TRBD1. The CDR3 runs to 16 residues. V shed 5 bases, J shed 3 bases, and the junction held 12 bases outside the gene matches. Germline loops: CDR1 MDHEN, CDR2 SYDVKM. CDR3 amino acids: CASSPLGQGLFYEQYF. CDR3 sequence (DNA): TGTGCCAGCAGTCCGCTCGGACAGGGATTGTTCTACGAGCAGTACTTC.

The chain employs TRBV28 and TRBJ1-2; the D is unclear. The CDR3 extends over 14 amino acids. The germline V gene has CDR1 MDHEN and CDR2 SYDVKM. Trimming took off 4 bases at V and 0 bases at J, with 9 bases between the two ends. The CDR3 loop reads CASSYLSTNYGYTF. CDR3 DNA: TGTGCCAGCAGTTATCTCTCAACTAACTATGGCTACACCTTC.

The chain couples TRBV5-4 to TRBJ2-1; D possibly corresponds to TRBD1 (6 bases). Germline values: CDR1 SGHNT, CDR2 YYREEE (reference sequence). The CDR3 consists of 15 residues. The ends were cut back, 3 bases at V and 1 base at J, with 11 bases in the middle. CDR3 in amino acids: CASSSQTGSYNEQFF. CDR3 DNA: TGTGCCAGCAGCTCCCAGACAGGATCCTACAATGAGCAGTTCTTC.

This clone was seen just once. This sequence joins TRBV7-6 and TRBJ2-7; D is possibly TRBD2 (5 bases). Germline loops: CDR1 SGHVS, CDR2 FNYEAQ. The CDR3 has 15 amino acids. V lost 0 bases and J 2 bases, leaving 11 bases between the germline ends. The CDR3 is CASSLAVRGPYEQYF. DNA for the CDR3: TGTGCCAGCAGCTTAGCGGTCCGAGGGCCCTACGAGCAGTACTTC.

The chain carries TRBV27 and TRBJ2-5; TRBD2 agrees at 7 bases. Germline CDR1 is MNHEY and CDR2 is SMNVEV (reference sequence). CDR3 size: 13 residues. V was pared by 6 bases and J by 0 bases, with 1 base of the junction left unmatched. CDR3 sequence: CASRLADQETQYF. The CDR3 nucleotides are TGTGCCAGCAGGCTAGCGGACCAAGAGACCCAGTACTTC.

The chain links TRBV28 to TRBJ2-3, with D hard to call. CDR3 length equals 14 residues. V lost 6 bases to trimming and J lost 1 base, with 11 bases between them. Looked up from germline, CDR1 is MDHEN and CDR2 is SYDVKM. DNA of the CDR3: TGTGCCAGCAGCGCCACAGTCCGCACAGATACGCAGTATTTT. Translating it yields CASSATVRTDTQYF.

J is TRBJ2-1 and V is TRBV25-1; 11 nucleotides line up with TRBD2. The germline gives CDR1 MGHDK, CDR2 SYGVNS. The ends lost 4 bases at V and 1 base at J; junction bases unmatched: 3. CDR3 length: 16 amino acids. CDR3 nucleotide sequence: TGTGCCAGCAGTGTGGGACTAGCGGTTTCCTACAATGAGCAGTTCTTC. Amino acids: CASSVGLAVSYNEQFF.

The CDR3 DNA reads as TGTGCCAGCAGCCAAGATTCAGACAGGGCTGTTGAGCGGGGGAGCTCCTACAATGAGCAGTTCTTC. It is translated as CASSQDSDRAVERGSSYNEQFF. The chain joins TRBV4-2 to TRBJ2-1; tentative D call: TRBD2 (8 bases). This CDR3 has 22 amino acids. Per the germline V gene, CDR1 is LGHNA and CDR2 is YNFKEQ. V lost 0 bases, J lost 0 bases, and 27 bases lay in between.

The chain carries TRBV11-3 and TRBJ2-3; 8 bases align to TRBD2. Germline-derived CDR1 and CDR2 are SGHNT and YENEEA. The CDR3 loop spans 16 amino acids. Trimming removed 5 bases from V and 6 bases from J; junction bases left unmatched: 13. CDR3: CASSLRSGSGGDTQYF. Written as DNA, the CDR3 is TGTGCCAGCAGCCTACGAAGCGGGAGTGGGGGGGATACGCAGTATTTT.

This clone was detected once. The rearrangement uses TRBV11-2 and TRBJ2-7; D is ambiguous. V gave up 6 bases and J gave up 0 bases, with 12 bases separating them. CDR3 size: 14 residues. Germline CDR1 reads SGHAT; CDR2 reads FQNNGV. The CDR3 sequence is CASRSLTISYEQYF. CDR3 nucleotides: TGTGCCAGCAGGTCGCTGACCATCTCCTACGAGCAGTACTTC.

The CDR3 sequence is CASSLSGTTNNEQFF. Written as DNA, the CDR3 is TGTGCCAGCAGCTTGTCCGGGACGACTAACAATGAGCAGTTCTTC. The rearrangement links TRBV7-2 to TRBJ2-1; D is perhaps TRBD1 or TRBD2 (5 bases each). The CDR3 extends over 15 amino acids. V lost 3 bases, J lost 5 bases, and 14 bases lay in between. Germline loops: CDR1 SGHTA, CDR2 FQGNSA.